This T cell receptor (beta chain) was sequenced in a study of cytomegalovirus exposure and HLA in healthy donors. V lost 5 bases to trimming and J lost 3 bases; unmatched junction nucleotides: 6. The CDR3 length is 15 residues. The germline gives CDR1 SGHTA, CDR2 FQGNSA. PCR used 60 Vbeta primers and 13 Jbeta primers. Assay: immunoSEQ multiplex PCR; the TCRdb copy retains only in-frame clones and omits some. Of 95,000 to 120,000 clones listed, approximately 83% are singletons. Concerning this clone: No antigen is known for it.

Findings and caveats of the study: A later examination showed that TCR association rates differed by HLA locus, with DRB1 most and HLA-C fewest. Cytomegalovirus-associated TCR beta chains were listed, numbering 150 to 200.

The sequence came from a woman younger than 30 in good health and CMV-seronegative. The specimen sequenced was PBMCs. V is TRBV7-2 and J is TRBJ1-5; 8 bases are a match to TRBD1. CDR3: CASSPGGSINQPQHF. As DNA, the CDR3 is TGTGCCAGCAGCCCAGGGGGCTCTATCAATCAGCCCCAGCATTTT.